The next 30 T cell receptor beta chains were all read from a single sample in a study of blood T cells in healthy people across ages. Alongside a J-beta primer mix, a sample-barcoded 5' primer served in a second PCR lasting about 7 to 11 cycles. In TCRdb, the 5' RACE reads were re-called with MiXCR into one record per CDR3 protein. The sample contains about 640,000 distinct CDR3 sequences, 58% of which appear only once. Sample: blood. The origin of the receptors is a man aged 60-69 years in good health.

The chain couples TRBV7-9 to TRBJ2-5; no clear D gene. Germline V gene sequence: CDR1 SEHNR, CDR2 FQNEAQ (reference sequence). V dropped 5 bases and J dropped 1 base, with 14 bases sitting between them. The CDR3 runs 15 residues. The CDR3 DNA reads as TGTGCCAGCAGCCTCACGGACGGAGTCCAAGAGACCCAGTACTTC. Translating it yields CASSLTDGVQETQYF. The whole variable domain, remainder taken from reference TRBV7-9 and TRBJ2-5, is DTGVSQNPRHKITKRGQNVTFRCDPISEHNRLYWYRQTLGQGPEFLTYFQNEAQLEKSRLLSDRFSAERPKGSFSTLEIQRTEQGDSAMYLCASSLTDGVQETQYFGPGTRLLVL.

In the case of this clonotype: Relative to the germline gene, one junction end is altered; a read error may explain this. The CDR3 loop is CASSAGSVYNEQFF. In DNA, the CDR3 is TGTGCTAGCAGTGCCGGGTCCGTTTACAATGAGCAGTTCTTC. This rearrangement joins TRBV7-2 to TRBJ2-1, with D unresolved. The CDR3 loop spans 14 amino acids. Germline CDR1 and CDR2: SGHTA and FQGNSA.

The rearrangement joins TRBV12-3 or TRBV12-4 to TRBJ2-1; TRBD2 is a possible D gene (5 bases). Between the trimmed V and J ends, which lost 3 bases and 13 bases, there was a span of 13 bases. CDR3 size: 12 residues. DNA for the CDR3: TGTGCCAGCAGTTTCCGGGATGAACCCCAGTTCTTC. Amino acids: CASSFRDEPQFF.

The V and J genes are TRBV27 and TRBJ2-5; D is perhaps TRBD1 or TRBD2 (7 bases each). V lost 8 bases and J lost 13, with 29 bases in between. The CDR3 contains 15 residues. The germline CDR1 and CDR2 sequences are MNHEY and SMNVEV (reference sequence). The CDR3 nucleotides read TGTGCCAGCTCACCATCGGGAGGACAGGCCAACCCCGGGTACTTC. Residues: CASSPSGGQANPGYF.

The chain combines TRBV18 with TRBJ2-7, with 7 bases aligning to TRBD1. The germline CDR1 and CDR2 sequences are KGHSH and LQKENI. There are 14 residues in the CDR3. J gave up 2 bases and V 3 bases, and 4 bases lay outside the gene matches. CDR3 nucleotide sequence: TGTGCCAGCTCACCGACGGGACAGACCTACGAGCAGTACTTC. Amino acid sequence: CASSPTGQTYEQYF.

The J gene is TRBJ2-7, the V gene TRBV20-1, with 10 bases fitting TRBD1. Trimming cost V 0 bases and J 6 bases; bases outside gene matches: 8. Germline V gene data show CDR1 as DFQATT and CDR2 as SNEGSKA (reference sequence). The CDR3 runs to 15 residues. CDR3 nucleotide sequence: TGCAGTGCTAGAGAGCCTGGGACAGGGGCCTGCGAGCAGTACTTC. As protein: CSAREPGTGACEQYF.

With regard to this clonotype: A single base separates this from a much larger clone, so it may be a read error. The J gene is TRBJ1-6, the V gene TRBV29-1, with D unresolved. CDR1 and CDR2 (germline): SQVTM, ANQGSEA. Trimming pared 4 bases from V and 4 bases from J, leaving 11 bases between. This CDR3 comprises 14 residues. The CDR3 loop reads CSVVCLGYNSPLHF. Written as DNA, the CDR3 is TGCAGCGTTGTTTGTCTAGGTTATAATTCACCCCTCCACTTT.

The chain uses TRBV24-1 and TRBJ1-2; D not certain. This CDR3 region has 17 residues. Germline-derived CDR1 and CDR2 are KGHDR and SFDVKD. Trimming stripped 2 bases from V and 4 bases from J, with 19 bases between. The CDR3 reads CATSDSLMAATGYGYTF. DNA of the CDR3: TGTGCCACCAGTGATTCCCTGATGGCGGCTACGGGCTATGGCTACACCTTC.

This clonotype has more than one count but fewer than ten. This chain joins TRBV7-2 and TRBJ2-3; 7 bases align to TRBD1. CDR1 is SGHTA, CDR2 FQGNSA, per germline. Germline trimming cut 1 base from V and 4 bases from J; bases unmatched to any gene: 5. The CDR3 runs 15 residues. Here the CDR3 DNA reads TGTGCCAGCAGCTTAGGGGACAGTCACGCAGATACGCAGTATTTT. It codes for CASSLGDSHADTQYF.

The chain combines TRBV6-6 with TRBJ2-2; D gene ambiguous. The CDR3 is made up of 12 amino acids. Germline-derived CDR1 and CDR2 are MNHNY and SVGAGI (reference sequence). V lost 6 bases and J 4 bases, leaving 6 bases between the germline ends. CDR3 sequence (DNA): TGTGCCAGCAGCCACGGCACCGGGGAGCTGTTTTTT. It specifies CASSHGTGELFF.

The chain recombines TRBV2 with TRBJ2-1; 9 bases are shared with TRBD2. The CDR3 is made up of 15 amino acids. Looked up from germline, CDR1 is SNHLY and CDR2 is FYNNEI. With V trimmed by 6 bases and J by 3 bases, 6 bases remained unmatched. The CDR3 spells CASRRAGGGYNEQFF. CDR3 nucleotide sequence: TGTGCCAGCAGGCGAGCGGGGGGTGGCTACAATGAGCAGTTCTTC.

The CDR3 coding sequence is TGTGCCAGCAGCGAAGGGACTAGCGGGGGCCCCAGGTATTTT. This encodes CASSEGTSGGPRYF. This chain links TRBV6-2 or TRBV6-3 with TRBJ2-3, with 14 bases identical to TRBD2. Germline V CDR1 and CDR2: MNHEY, SVGEGT. V lost 6 bases to trimming and J lost 14 bases; unmatched junction nucleotides: 10. The CDR3 has 14 amino acids.

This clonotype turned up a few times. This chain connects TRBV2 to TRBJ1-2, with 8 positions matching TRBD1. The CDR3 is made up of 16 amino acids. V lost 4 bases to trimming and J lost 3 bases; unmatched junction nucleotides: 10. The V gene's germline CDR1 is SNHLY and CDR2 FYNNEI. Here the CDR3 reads CASSVRPGGLDYGYTF. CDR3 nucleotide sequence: TGTGCCAGCAGTGTAAGGCCAGGGGGCCTGGACTATGGCTACACCTTC.

CDR3 coding DNA: TGTGCCAGCAGAGGGAGACTAGGTGGGGACAATGAGCAGTTCTTC. Protein product: CASRGRLGGDNEQFF. This chain connects TRBV2 to TRBJ2-1, with TRBD2 as a possible D gene (6 bases). Trimming left V 6 bases short and J 5 bases short, with 17 bases between. The CDR3 contains 15 residues. Germline CDR1 reads SNHLY; CDR2 reads FYNNEI.

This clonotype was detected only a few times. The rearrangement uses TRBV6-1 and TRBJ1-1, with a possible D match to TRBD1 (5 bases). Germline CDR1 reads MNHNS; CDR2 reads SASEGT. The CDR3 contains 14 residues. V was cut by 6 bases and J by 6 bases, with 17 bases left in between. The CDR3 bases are TGTGCCAGCAGCCTCCAGGGAGGATTGTCTGAAGCTTTCTTT. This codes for CASSLQGGLSEAFF.

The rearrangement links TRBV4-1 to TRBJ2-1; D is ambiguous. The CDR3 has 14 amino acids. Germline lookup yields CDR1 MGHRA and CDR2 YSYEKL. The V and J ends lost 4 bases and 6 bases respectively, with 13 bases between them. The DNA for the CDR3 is TGCGCCAGCAGCCTAGGTGGGGAACCCAATGAGCAGTTCTTC. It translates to CASSLGGEPNEQFF.

In DNA form, the CDR3 reads TGTGCCAGCAGTGGCGGACTAGCGGGGGCCACAGATACGCAGTATTTT. Encoded protein: CASSGGLAGATDTQYF. The rearrangement uses TRBV6-2 or TRBV6-3 and TRBJ2-3; 13 nucleotides align to TRBD2. The CDR3 is 16 amino acids. The germline V gene has CDR1 MNHEY and CDR2 SVGEGT. With 5 bases clipped from V and 2 bases from J, the junction kept 4 bases outside the gene matches.

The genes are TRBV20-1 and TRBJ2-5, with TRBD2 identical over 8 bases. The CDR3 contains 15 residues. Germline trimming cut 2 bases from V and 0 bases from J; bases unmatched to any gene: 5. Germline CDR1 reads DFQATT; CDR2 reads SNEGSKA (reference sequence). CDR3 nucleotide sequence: TGCAGTGCTAGAAATGCGGGGGGCCACCAAGAGACCCAGTACTTC. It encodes CSARNAGGHQETQYF.

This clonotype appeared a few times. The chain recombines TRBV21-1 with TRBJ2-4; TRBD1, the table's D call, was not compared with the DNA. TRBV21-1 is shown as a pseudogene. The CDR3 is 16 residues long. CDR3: CASSKIRDRAMREQYF. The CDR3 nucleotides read TGTGCCAGCAGCAAAATTCGGGACAGGGCGATGCGTGAGCAGTACTTC.

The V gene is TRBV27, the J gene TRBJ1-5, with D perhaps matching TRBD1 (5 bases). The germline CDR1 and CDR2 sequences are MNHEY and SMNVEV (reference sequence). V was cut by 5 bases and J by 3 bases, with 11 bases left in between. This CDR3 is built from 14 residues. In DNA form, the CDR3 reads TGTGCCAGCAGTAAGGGGTTTCTCAATCAGCCCCAGCATTTT. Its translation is CASSKGFLNQPQHF.

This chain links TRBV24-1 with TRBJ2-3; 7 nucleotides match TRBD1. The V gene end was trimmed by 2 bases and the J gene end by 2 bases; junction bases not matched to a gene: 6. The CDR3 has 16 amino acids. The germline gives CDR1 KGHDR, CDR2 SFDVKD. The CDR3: CATSDSGTVPTDTQYF. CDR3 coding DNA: TGTGCCACCAGTGATTCCGGGACAGTTCCCACAGATACGCAGTATTTT.

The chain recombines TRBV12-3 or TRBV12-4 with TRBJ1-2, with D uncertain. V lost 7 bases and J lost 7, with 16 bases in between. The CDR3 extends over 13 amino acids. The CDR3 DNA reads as TGTGCCAGCACCCGAGAGGACTTGTCTGGCTACACCTTC. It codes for CASTREDLSGYTF.

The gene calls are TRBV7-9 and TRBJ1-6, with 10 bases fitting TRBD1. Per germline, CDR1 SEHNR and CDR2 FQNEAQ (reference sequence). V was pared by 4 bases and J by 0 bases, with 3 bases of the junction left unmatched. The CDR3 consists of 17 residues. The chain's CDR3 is CASSWTGGSSYNSPLHF. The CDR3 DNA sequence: TGTGCCAGCAGCTGGACAGGGGGAAGCTCCTATAATTCACCCCTCCACTTT.

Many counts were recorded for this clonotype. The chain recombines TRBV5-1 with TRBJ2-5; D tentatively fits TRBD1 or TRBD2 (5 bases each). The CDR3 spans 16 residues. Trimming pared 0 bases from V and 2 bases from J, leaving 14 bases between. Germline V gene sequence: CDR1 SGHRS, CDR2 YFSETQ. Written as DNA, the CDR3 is TGCGCCAGCAGCTTGGCCAAGGGGTGGACTCAAGAGACCCAGTACTTC. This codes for CASSLAKGWTQETQYF.

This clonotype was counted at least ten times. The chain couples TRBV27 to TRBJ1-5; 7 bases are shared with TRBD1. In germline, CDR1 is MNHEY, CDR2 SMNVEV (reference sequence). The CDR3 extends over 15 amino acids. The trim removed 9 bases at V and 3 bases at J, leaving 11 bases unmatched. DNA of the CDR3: TGTGCCAGTTCCCGGTCTGGACAGGCCAATCAGCCCCAGCATTTT. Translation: CASSRSGQANQPQHF.

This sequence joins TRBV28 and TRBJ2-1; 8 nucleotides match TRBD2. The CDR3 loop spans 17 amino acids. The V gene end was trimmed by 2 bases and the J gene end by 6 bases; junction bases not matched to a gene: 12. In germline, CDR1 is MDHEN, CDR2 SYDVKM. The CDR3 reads CASSLLHSAGGVNEQFF. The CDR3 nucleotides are TGTGCCAGCAGTTTACTTCATTCGGCGGGGGGCGTCAATGAGCAGTTCTTC.

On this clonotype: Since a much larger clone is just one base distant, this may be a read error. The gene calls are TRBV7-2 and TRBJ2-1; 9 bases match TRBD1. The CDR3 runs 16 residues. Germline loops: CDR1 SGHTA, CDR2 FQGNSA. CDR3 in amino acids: CANSEVGTGTYNEQFF. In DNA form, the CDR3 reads TGTGCCAACAGCGAGGTAGGGACAGGGACCTACAATGAGCAGTTCTTC.

CDR3 protein: CAISEPDRNEQFF. The CDR3 region has the DNA TGTGCCATCAGTGAGCCCGACCGCAATGAGCAGTTCTTC. This rearrangement joins TRBV10-3 to TRBJ2-1; D gene ambiguous. V was cut by 2 bases and J by 6 bases, with 8 bases left in between. The CDR3 totals 13 residues. Germline values: CDR1 ENHRY, CDR2 SYGVKD.

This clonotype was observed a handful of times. The CDR3 region has the DNA TGTGCCAGCAGTTATCAGGGGTCCGCCTACGAGCAGTACTTC. Its translation is CASSYQGSAYEQYF. The chain is built from TRBV6-2 or TRBV6-3 and TRBJ2-7; D is possibly TRBD1 (6 bases). Trimming removed 3 bases at V and 2 bases at J, with 11 bases between. This CDR3 comprises 14 residues. Germline-derived CDR1 and CDR2 are MNHEY and SVGEGT.

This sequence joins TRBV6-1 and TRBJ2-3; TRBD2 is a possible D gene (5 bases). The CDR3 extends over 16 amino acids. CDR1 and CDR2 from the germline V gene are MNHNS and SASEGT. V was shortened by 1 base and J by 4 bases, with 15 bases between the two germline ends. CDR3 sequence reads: CASSEGASTFADTQYF. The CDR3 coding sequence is TGTGCCAGCAGTGAAGGGGCTAGCACATTCGCAGATACGCAGTATTTT.